The 11 T cell receptor beta chains given below trace back to one sample, sequenced in a study of cytomegalovirus exposure and HLA in healthy donors. The study ran its PCR with 60 Vbeta and 13 Jbeta primers. TCRdb's table, derived via immunoSEQ multiplex PCR, lists solely in-frame clones and lacks some. The table shows about 150,000 clones, with 65% to 70% occurring only once. The source material was PBMCs. These receptors all come from a young man in good health and CMV-seropositive.

The chain recombines TRBV5-1 with TRBJ2-1; the match to TRBD2 covers 14 bases. Per the germline V gene, CDR1 is SGHRS and CDR2 is YFSETQ. The ends lost 4 bases at V and 4 bases at J; junction bases unmatched: 10. The CDR3 length is 18 residues. CDR3 nucleotides: TGCGCCAGCAGCCCGTACGGACTAGCGGGAGGAGCTTACAATGAGCAGTTCTTC. It codes for CASSPYGLAGGAYNEQFF.

The chain joins TRBV9 to TRBJ1-1, with TRBD1 matching over 12 bases. J lost 5 bases, V lost 3 bases, and 8 bases had no gene match. CDR3 length: 16 residues. Looked up from germline, CDR1 is SGDLS and CDR2 is YYNGEE. The CDR3 nucleotides read TGTGCCAGCAGCGCAGGGACAGGGGGCCGTGAAACTGAAGCTTTCTTT. This gives the protein CASSAGTGGRETEAFF.

The rearrangement uses TRBV6-5 and TRBJ2-4, with TRBD1 identical over 7 bases. Germline V gene sequence: CDR1 MNHEY, CDR2 SVGAGI. The CDR3 sequence is 15 residues long. Unmatched junction bases numbered 11, after V lost 6 bases and J lost 6 bases. The CDR3 loop is CASSLGQPGGNIQYF. CDR3 sequence (DNA): TGTGCCAGCAGCTTGGGACAGCCCGGTGGAAACATTCAGTACTTC.

This chain connects TRBV9 to TRBJ1-1; D is perhaps TRBD1 (5 bases). Trimming removed 0 bases from V and 2 bases from J, with 5 bases in between. The germline gives CDR1 SGDLS, CDR2 YYNGEE. This CDR3 contains 13 residues. As DNA, the CDR3 is TGTGCCAGCAGCGTAGGGACAAACACTGAAGCTTTCTTT. Its protein product is CASSVGTNTEAFF.

About this clone: A read error may account for a junction end that differs from germline. The chain recombines TRBV4-1 with TRBJ1-4; TRBD1 matches at 11 bases. Germline V lookup: CDR1 MGHRA, CDR2 YSYEKL. CDR3 length equals 15 residues. In DNA form, the CDR3 reads TGTGCCAGCAGCAACTTGGGACAGGGGGTTGAAAAACTGTTTTTT. It codes for CASSNLGQGVEKLFF.

The rearrangement uses TRBV20-1 and TRBJ2-1; D may be TRBD2 (5 bases). The CDR3 totals 11 residues. Trimming took 6 bases from V and 7 from J, leaving 10 bases between them. Germline V gives CDR1 DFQATT, CDR2 SNEGSKA (reference sequence). CDR3 sequence: CSAPRENEQFF. CDR3 coding DNA: TGCAGTGCCCCGAGGGAAAATGAGCAGTTCTTC.

This clone was seen only a few times. The chain is built from TRBV6-5 and TRBJ2-7; TRBD1 matches at 9 bases. Per the germline V gene, CDR1 is MNHEY and CDR2 is SVGAGI. The ends lost 4 bases at V and 6 bases at J; junction bases unmatched: 10. The CDR3 contains 15 residues. This CDR3 is CASSFTGGTTGEQYF. Here the CDR3 DNA reads TGTGCCAGCAGTTTTACAGGGGGCACGACGGGCGAGCAGTACTTC.

V is TRBV4-2 and J is TRBJ2-6; the D gene is possibly TRBD1 (6 bases). Trimming took 4 bases from V and 4 from J, leaving 14 bases between them. This CDR3 spans 16 amino acids. Germline loops: CDR1 LGHNA, CDR2 YNFKEQ. DNA of the CDR3: TGTGCCAGCAGCCGAGATACAGGGTCAGGGGCCAACGTCCTGACTTTC. Amino acids: CASSRDTGSGANVLTF.

This clone was counted only a few times. V gene TRBV19 combines with J gene TRBJ2-1, with 9 bases lining up with TRBD2. Trimming took 6 bases from V and 3 from J; bases not matched to a gene: 0. The CDR3 is 13 residues long. In germline, CDR1 is LNHDA, CDR2 SQIVND (reference sequence). The CDR3 DNA is TGTGCCAGTAGAGCGGGGGGCTACAATGAGCAGTTCTTC. Protein product: CASRAGGYNEQFF.

This clone showed up just once. The chain uses TRBV5-4 and TRBJ2-1; 9 bases agree with TRBD2. V lost 3 bases, J lost 8 bases, and 9 bases stayed unmatched. This CDR3 has 15 amino acids. The V gene's germline CDR1 is SGHNT and CDR2 YYREEE (reference sequence). This CDR3 is CASSSAGGPWYEQFF. The CDR3 nucleotides are TGTGCCAGCAGCTCCGCGGGAGGGCCTTGGTATGAGCAGTTCTTC.

This clone has only a few counts. The chain carries TRBV5-6 and TRBJ2-5; a possible D gene is TRBD2 (5 bases). The CDR3 is made up of 15 amino acids. CDR1 is SGHDT, CDR2 YYEEEE, per germline. Trimming cost V 0 bases and J 4 bases, with 13 bases left between them. In DNA, the CDR3 is TGTGCCAGCAGCTTGGGTCCCCCTGGGAGAGAGACCCAGTACTTC. This encodes CASSLGPPGRETQYF.